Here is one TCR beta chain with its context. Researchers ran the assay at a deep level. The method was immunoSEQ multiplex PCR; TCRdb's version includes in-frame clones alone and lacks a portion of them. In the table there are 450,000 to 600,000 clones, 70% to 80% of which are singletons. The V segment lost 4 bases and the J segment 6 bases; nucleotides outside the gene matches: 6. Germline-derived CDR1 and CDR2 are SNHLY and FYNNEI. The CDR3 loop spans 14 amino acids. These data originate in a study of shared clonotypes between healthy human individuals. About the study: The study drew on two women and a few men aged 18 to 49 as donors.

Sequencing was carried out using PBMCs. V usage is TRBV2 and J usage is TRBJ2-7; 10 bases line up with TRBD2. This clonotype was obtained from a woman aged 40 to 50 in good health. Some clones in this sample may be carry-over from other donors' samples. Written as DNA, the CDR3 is TGTGCCAGCAGTGTCCCTAGCGGGAGCGTCGAGCAGTACTTC. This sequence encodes CASSVPSGSVEQYF. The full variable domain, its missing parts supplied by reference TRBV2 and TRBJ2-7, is EPEVTQTPSHQVTQMGQEVILRCVPISNHLYFYWYRQILGQKVEFLVSFYNNEISEKSEIFDDQFSVERPDGSNFTLKIRSTKLEDSAMYFCASSVPSGSVEQYFGPGTRLTVT.